This entry lists 16 T cell receptor beta chains sequenced from one sample in a study of T cells after yellow fever vaccination. TCRdb reprocessed the 5' RACE reads with MiXCR, giving one entry per CDR3 protein. The data show 40,000 or so distinct CDR3 sequences, roughly 7% seen once. The sequencing here drew on CD8+ T cells not binding an NS4B(214-222) dextramer, sorted from PBMCs, taken 45 days after the yellow fever booster vaccination. These receptors were collected from a man in his thirties or forties who received the YFV17D yellow fever vaccine.

The chain combines TRBV20-1 with TRBJ2-1; 7 bases map to TRBD1. With 1 base clipped from V and 8 bases from J, the junction kept 8 bases outside the gene matches. The germline V gene has CDR1 DFQATT and CDR2 SNEGSKA (reference sequence). This CDR3 region has 14 residues. As DNA, the CDR3 is TGCAGTGCTAGAGCCGGGGACAGAAGCGATGAGCAGTTCTTC. It is translated as CSARAGDRSDEQFF.

This clonotype was detected a few times. This sequence joins TRBV6-1 and TRBJ2-1; perhaps TRBD2 as D (5 bases). The V end was cut by 10 bases, the J end by 5 bases, with 9 bases between. The V gene's germline CDR1 is MNHNS and CDR2 SASEGT. The CDR3 spans 11 residues. DNA of the CDR3: TGTGCCAACAAGGAGGACAATGAGCAGTTCTTC. Protein product: CANKEDNEQFF.

Of note for this clonotype: Given a much more abundant clone one base away, this may be a read error. V usage is TRBV7-9 and J usage is TRBJ2-3; the D gene is possibly TRBD1 (6 bases). The CDR3 length is 16 residues. V shed 4 bases and J shed 3 bases, with 17 bases lying between them. The germline gives CDR1 SEHNR, CDR2 FQNEAQ (reference sequence). DNA of the CDR3: TGTGCCAGCAGCTATGGACAGCGTATAGGGACAGATACGCAGTATTTT. This translates into CASSYGQRIGTDTQYF.

This clonotype was found a few times. This chain connects TRBV4-3 to TRBJ2-7; 9 bases agree with TRBD1. The CDR3 runs to 15 residues. V was pared by 1 base and J by 6 bases, with 7 bases of the junction left unmatched. CDR1 and CDR2 from the germline V gene are LGHNA and YSLEER. The DNA of the CDR3 is TGCGCCAGCAGCCAAGTCTCCACAGGGGGCTCCGAGCAGTACTTC. It translates to CASSQVSTGGSEQYF.

This clonotype was seen repeatedly, ten times or more. The rearrangement uses TRBV11-2 and TRBJ2-1; 13 positions agree with TRBD2. V trimming: 4 bases; J trimming: 8 bases; junction bases outside the gene matches: 8. In germline, CDR1 is SGHAT, CDR2 FQNNGV. The CDR3 runs to 16 residues. CDR3 sequence: CASSSWTSGRVDEQFF. In DNA, the CDR3 is TGTGCCAGCAGCTCATGGACTAGCGGGAGAGTCGATGAGCAGTTCTTC.

This clonotype was seen at least ten times. The V and J genes are TRBV3-1 and TRBJ2-1; no firm D call. Germline lookup yields CDR1 LGHDT and CDR2 YNNKEL (reference sequence). This CDR3 contains 15 residues. V dropped 1 base and J dropped 1 base, with 8 bases sitting between them. CDR3 amino acids: CASSQVSGSYNEQFF. CDR3 nucleotides: TGTGCCAGCAGCCAAGTTTCCGGGTCCTACAATGAGCAGTTCTTC.

CDR3 nucleotide sequence: TGTGCCAGTAGTATACTTGGTGGAATCGGAACTCACGAGCAGTACTTC. It encodes CASSILGGIGTHEQYF. J is TRBJ2-7 and V is TRBV19; D is unclear. CDR1 and CDR2 from the germline V gene are LNHDA and SQIVND (reference sequence). Trimming removed 2 bases at V and 5 bases at J, with 19 bases between. There are 16 residues in the CDR3.

This clonotype was recorded at least ten times. This chain connects TRBV6-1 to TRBJ2-2, with 9 nucleotides matching TRBD1. With 7 bases clipped from V and 4 bases from J, the junction kept 7 bases outside the gene matches. Germline V gene lookup returns CDR1 MNHNS and CDR2 SASEGT. This CDR3 contains 15 residues. CDR3 sequence: CASTEGDRVTGELFF. CDR3 DNA sequence: TGTGCCAGCACCGAAGGGGACAGGGTCACCGGGGAGCTGTTTTTT.

This clonotype has ten or more counts. This rearrangement joins TRBV6-1 to TRBJ2-7; TRBD1 or TRBD2 may be the D gene (6 bases each). CDR3 length: 15 amino acids. The ends were cut back, 6 bases at V and 4 bases at J, with 19 bases in the middle. Per germline, CDR1 MNHNS and CDR2 SASEGT. CDR3 in DNA: TGTGCCAGCAGCTCACAGGGACTCCGCTGGTACGAGCAGTACTTC. Its translation is CASSSQGLRWYEQYF.

Concerning this clonotype itself: This may arise from a read error, as a much more abundant clone is one base away. The chain employs TRBV12-3 or TRBV12-4 and TRBJ2-1; D is undetermined. The CDR3 is made up of 16 amino acids. The V end lost 6 bases, the J end lost 0 bases, and 15 bases lay between the germline ends. CDR3 sequence reads: CASSPSRVSSYNEQFF. CDR3 DNA sequence: TGTGCCAGCAGCCCGAGCCGAGTGAGCTCCTACAATGAGCAGTTCTTC.

This clonotype was recorded at least ten times. This sequence joins TRBV24-1 and TRBJ2-2, with D unclear. V gave up 2 bases and J gave up 8 bases, with 8 bases separating them. Germline V CDR1 and CDR2: KGHDR, SFDVKD. The CDR3 is made up of 13 amino acids. CDR3 region: CATSDSGYGELFF. Written as DNA, the CDR3 is TGTGCCACCAGTGATTCCGGGTATGGGGAGCTGTTTTTT.

This clonotype occurred many times. V and J are TRBV18 and TRBJ2-7; D assignment may be TRBD1 or TRBD2 (5 bases each). CDR1 is KGHSH and CDR2 is LQKENI in the germline V gene. There are 14 residues in the CDR3. Trimming removed 3 bases at V and 1 base at J, with 10 bases between. The CDR3 DNA follows: TGTGCCAGCTCACCCCGGGACGGTTCCTACGAGCAGTACTTC. Amino acid sequence: CASSPRDGSYEQYF.

There are many counts of this clonotype. This chain links TRBV9 with TRBJ2-4; 8 nucleotides agree with TRBD2. The germline V gene encodes CDR1 SGDLS and CDR2 YYNGEE. This CDR3 is built from 17 residues. V was clipped by 4 bases and J by 0 bases; unmatched bases: 9. The CDR3 bases are TGTGCCAGCAGCCCGTGGAGCGGGGGACTAGCCAAAAACATTCAGTACTTC. Translating gives CASSPWSGGLAKNIQYF.

The table lists this clonotype with many counts. The V and J genes are TRBV12-3 or TRBV12-4 and TRBJ2-1, with D maybe TRBD2 (6 bases). V was shortened by 6 bases and J by 6 bases, with 12 bases between the two germline ends. This CDR3 region has 13 residues. The CDR3 region is CASSGTGGNEQFF. CDR3 sequence (DNA): TGTGCCAGCAGCGGGACTGGAGGCAATGAGCAGTTCTTC.

This clonotype has ten or more counts. The chain carries TRBV7-8 and TRBJ1-1; TRBD1 agrees at 11 bases. The CDR3 has 14 amino acids. Trimming cost V 4 bases and J 8 bases; bases outside gene matches: 6. The germline V gene encodes CDR1 SGHVS and CDR2 FQNEAQ. Written as DNA, the CDR3 is TGTGCCAGCAGCTGGGACAGGGGGGGCTTGGAAGCTTTCTTT. Encoded protein: CASSWDRGGLEAFF.

This clonotype showed up just a few times. This sequence joins TRBV28 and TRBJ2-3; 7 positions agree with TRBD2. Trimming removed 3 bases from V and 3 bases from J; junction bases left unmatched: 3. This CDR3 has 14 residues. Germline CDR1 MDHEN, CDR2 SYDVKM. CDR3 sequence reads: CASSFGGSTDTQYF. The DNA of the CDR3 is TGTGCCAGCAGTTTCGGCGGGAGTACAGATACGCAGTATTTT.